Below, 23 T cell receptor beta chains from the same sample are listed, as sequenced in a study of blood T cell repertoires in COVID-19. Sequencing used immunoSEQ multiplex PCR; TCRdb keeps in-frame clones, though not all of them. The data show about 140,000 clones, 76% seen once. The sample taken for sequencing was peripheral blood. All receptors derive from a woman older than 75 with active or convalescent COVID-19.

This chain connects TRBV20-1 to TRBJ1-2; tentative D call: TRBD1 (5 bases). The length of the CDR3 is 11 residues. Germline CDR1 DFQATT, CDR2 SNEGSKA (reference sequence). V lost 1 base, J lost 8 bases, and 8 bases lay in between. CDR3 nucleotides: TGCAGTGCTAGAGTACAGGTCGGCTACACCTTC. It codes for CSARVQVGYTF.

The chain employs TRBV18 and TRBJ1-6; D is undetermined. Trimming shortened V by 2 bases and J by 8 bases, and 16 bases separated the two germline ends. The CDR3 sequence is 16 residues long. The germline CDR1 and CDR2 sequences are KGHSH and LQKENI. The CDR3 nucleotides are TGTGCCAGCTCACCATACTATTCCCCCAACGATTCACCCCTCCACTTT. Protein: CASSPYYSPNDSPLHF.

V is TRBV6-5 and J is TRBJ1-3; D call uncertain. CDR3 size: 14 residues. V lost 6 bases to trimming and J lost 1 base, with 10 bases between them. Germline values: CDR1 MNHEY, CDR2 SVGAGI. CDR3 DNA sequence: TGTGCCAGCAGACGAGAAGTATCTGGAAACACCATATATTTT. Protein: CASRREVSGNTIYF.

This clone appeared a few times. The chain recombines TRBV7-9 with TRBJ1-5; the D is unclear. This CDR3 has 14 amino acids. Trimming left V 5 bases short and J 0 bases short, with 8 bases between. Germline-derived CDR1 and CDR2 are SEHNR and FQNEAQ (reference sequence). CDR3 sequence (DNA): TGTGCCAGCAGCCCACTATATAGCAATCAGCCCCAGCATTTT. This codes for CASSPLYSNQPQHF.

This chain links TRBV2 with TRBJ1-2; 9 bases fit TRBD1. The V gene's germline CDR1 is SNHLY and CDR2 FYNNEI. There are 15 residues in the CDR3. The V and J ends lost 4 bases and 5 bases, in that order; junction bases with no gene match: 8. The CDR3 bases are TGTGCCAGCAGTGTCCCGGACAGGGGAACTTATGGCTACACCTTC. Its translation is CASSVPDRGTYGYTF. Combining the CDR3 with reference TRBV2 and TRBJ1-2 gives the whole variable domain EPEVTQTPSHQVTQMGQEVILRCVPISNHLYFYWYRQILGQKVEFLVSFYNNEISEKSEIFDDQFSVERPDGSNFTLKIRSTKLEDSAMYFCASSVPDRGTYGYTFGSGTRLTVV.

The chain uses TRBV18 and TRBJ1-1, with 7 positions matching TRBD1. Germline loops: CDR1 KGHSH, CDR2 LQKENI. The length of the CDR3 is 15 residues. The V segment lost 0 bases and the J segment 4 bases; nucleotides outside the gene matches: 5. The CDR3 DNA sequence: TGTGCCAGCTCACCACCCTTAGGACAGGCCACTGAAGCTTTCTTT. It translates to CASSPPLGQATEAFF.

The rearrangement joins TRBV19 to TRBJ1-5; 8 nucleotides agree with TRBD1. Germline V gene data show CDR1 as LNHDA and CDR2 as SQIVND (reference sequence). This CDR3 region has 15 residues. The J segment lost 0 bases and the V segment lost 7 bases, leaving 5 bases of the junction unmatched. The CDR3 sequence: CASNRDRFSNQPQHF. In DNA form, the CDR3 reads TGTGCCAGTAACCGGGACAGGTTTAGCAATCAGCCCCAGCATTTT.

This chain uses TRBV9 with TRBJ1-1; D uncertain. Germline-derived CDR1 and CDR2 are SGDLS and YYNGEE. The CDR3 has 13 residues. The ends were cut back, 3 bases at V and 4 bases at J, with 10 bases in the middle. In DNA, the CDR3 is TGTGCCAGCAGCGGAGTTTCCGGCACTGAAGCTTTCTTT. Amino acid sequence: CASSGVSGTEAFF.

The chain links TRBV5-6 to TRBJ1-6; D unclear. Germline values: CDR1 SGHDT, CDR2 YYEEEE. This CDR3 region has 13 residues. V lost 6 bases and J lost 10, with 14 bases in between. The CDR3 sequence is CASNSPGFSPLHF. In DNA form, the CDR3 reads TGTGCCAGCAACTCGCCGGGATTCTCACCCCTCCACTTT.

Only one count was recorded for this clone. V is TRBV18 and J is TRBJ2-7, with a weak D call TRBD1 (6 bases). The length of the CDR3 is 14 residues. Per germline, CDR1 KGHSH and CDR2 LQKENI. The V and J ends lost 4 bases and 0 bases respectively, with 10 bases between them. The CDR3 DNA follows: TGTGCCAGCTCACTACAGGGAAGCTCCTACGAGCAGTACTTC. This translates into CASSLQGSSYEQYF.

This clone was counted many times. The genes are TRBV2 and TRBJ1-6; 12 nucleotides match TRBD1. CDR3 length equals 18 residues. CDR1 is SNHLY, CDR2 FYNNEI, per germline. The J segment lost 13 bases and the V segment lost 2 bases, leaving 15 bases of the junction unmatched. Written as DNA, the CDR3 is TGTGCCAGCAGTGAACCCGTAACCGGGACAGGGGGCTTAGGGCCCCTCCACTTT. It is translated as CASSEPVTGTGGLGPLHF.

CDR3 sequence reads: CASSFSTAGSTEAFF. The DNA of the CDR3 is TGTGCCAGCAGCTTTAGTACGGCCGGGAGCACTGAAGCTTTCTTT. This rearrangement joins TRBV7-8 to TRBJ1-1; D is uncertain. Germline CDR1 SGHVS, CDR2 FQNEAQ. V was pared by 3 bases and J by 4 bases, with 15 bases between. This CDR3 comprises 15 residues.

This chain links TRBV18 with TRBJ2-7; TRBD1 agrees at 7 bases. V shed 3 bases, J shed 4 bases, and the junction held 6 bases outside the gene matches. The CDR3 is 14 residues long. Per the germline V gene, CDR1 is KGHSH and CDR2 is LQKENI. CDR3 bases: TGTGCCAGCTCACCCGAAGGGGGCAAATACGAGCAGTACTTC. Translated, it gives CASSPEGGKYEQYF.

The genes are TRBV12-5 and TRBJ1-2; 7 bases align to TRBD1. V was clipped by 3 bases and J by 6 bases; unmatched bases: 7. Germline CDR1 and CDR2: LGHNT and FRNRAP. The CDR3 covers 14 residues. DNA for the CDR3: TGTGCTAGTGGTTTCAGCGACAGGGTAGATGGCTACACCTTC. It is translated as CASGFSDRVDGYTF.

The chain is built from TRBV4-1 and TRBJ2-3, with 9 bases matching TRBD2. The CDR3 length is 16 residues. V was pared by 4 bases and J by 0 bases, with 5 bases of the junction left unmatched. The germline gives CDR1 MGHRA, CDR2 YSYEKL. CDR3 coding DNA: TGCGCCAGCAGCCCCAGTGCGGGGGGGAGCACAGATACGCAGTATTTT. It is translated as CASSPSAGGSTDTQYF.

The rearrangement joins TRBV3-1 (or the pseudogene TRBV3-2) to TRBJ2-5, with TRBD1 identical over 9 bases. The germline V gene has CDR1 LGHDT and CDR2 YNNKEL (reference sequence). The CDR3 is 15 residues long. V dropped 3 bases and J dropped 7; count of bases not matched to a gene: 9. The CDR3 bases are TGTGCCAGCAGCCATTGGGACAGGGTGAGTTGGACCCAGTACTTC. Translated: CASSHWDRVSWTQYF.

This rearrangement joins TRBV10-3 to TRBJ2-7, with D unresolved. Germline-derived CDR1 and CDR2 are ENHRY and SYGVKD. The CDR3 runs 12 residues. V dropped 2 bases and J dropped 4 bases, with 6 bases sitting between them. DNA of the CDR3: TGTGCCATCAGTGAGCAGGCGTACGAGCAGTACTTC. Its translation is CAISEQAYEQYF.

V is TRBV30 and J is TRBJ2-2; the D gene is possibly TRBD2 (7 bases). The CDR3 consists of 15 residues. Germline CDR1 reads GTSNPN; CDR2 reads SVGIG (reference sequence). Trimming removed 5 bases from V and 2 bases from J, with 15 bases in between. CDR3 nucleotides: TGTGCCTGGGTCAAGGGGGGACTAAACACCGGGGAGCTGTTTTTT. Its protein product is CAWVKGGLNTGELFF.

The chain carries TRBV2 and TRBJ1-5; 8 bases line up with TRBD1. The CDR3 sequence is 15 residues long. Germline-derived CDR1 and CDR2 are SNHLY and FYNNEI. Trimming cost V 8 bases and J 9 bases; bases outside gene matches: 15. The CDR3 region has the DNA TGTGCCAGCTCAGCCCGGACAGGGCCCGAGTGGCCCCAGCATTTT. Protein sequence: CASSARTGPEWPQHF.

On this clone itself: A much more abundant neighbour one base away suggests this may be a read error. V is TRBV6-5 and J is TRBJ1-5; D not certain. The CDR3 runs 14 residues. CDR1 is MNHEY, CDR2 SVGAGI, per germline. The CDR3: CASNYMGHNQPQHF. In nucleotides, the CDR3 is TGTGCCAGCAATTACATGGGCCACAATCAGCCCCAGCATTTT.

The V and J genes are TRBV6-6 and TRBJ2-7, with TRBD1 matching over 8 bases. Trimming cost V 2 bases and J 7 bases; bases outside gene matches: 7. CDR1 MNHNY and CDR2 SVGAGI come from the germline V gene (reference sequence). The CDR3 is 14 residues long. For the CDR3, the DNA is TGTGCCAGCAGTTACGTCAGGGGGCCGAGTGAGCAGTACTTC. Translation: CASSYVRGPSEQYF.

The V gene is TRBV3-1 (or the pseudogene TRBV3-2), the J gene TRBJ2-1; no reliable D call. This CDR3 has 13 amino acids. The germline CDR1 and CDR2 sequences are LGHDT and YNNKEL (reference sequence). V dropped 1 base and J dropped 8 bases, with 9 bases sitting between them. The chain's CDR3 is CASSQGVVDEQFF. As DNA, the CDR3 is TGTGCCAGCAGCCAAGGAGTGGTCGATGAGCAGTTCTTC.

This chain links TRBV7-9 with TRBJ1-1; D is possibly TRBD1 (5 bases). Deletions cut 3 bases from V and 4 bases from J, with 9 bases between. CDR3 size: 13 residues. The germline V gene encodes CDR1 SEHNR and CDR2 FQNEAQ (reference sequence). CDR3 nucleotide sequence: TGTGCCAGCAGCTTCAGGGCGGCCACTGAAGCTTTCTTT. Amino acid sequence: CASSFRAATEAFF.